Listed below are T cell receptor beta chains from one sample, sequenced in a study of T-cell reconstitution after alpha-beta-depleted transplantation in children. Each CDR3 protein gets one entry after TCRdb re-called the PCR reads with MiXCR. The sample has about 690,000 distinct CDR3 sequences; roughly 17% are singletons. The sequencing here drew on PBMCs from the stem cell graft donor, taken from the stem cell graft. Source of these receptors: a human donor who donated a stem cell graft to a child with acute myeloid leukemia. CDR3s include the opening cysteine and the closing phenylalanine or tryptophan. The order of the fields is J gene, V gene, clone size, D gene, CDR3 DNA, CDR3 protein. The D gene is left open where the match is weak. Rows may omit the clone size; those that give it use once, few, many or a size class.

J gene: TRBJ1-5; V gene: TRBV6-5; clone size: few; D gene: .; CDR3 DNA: TGTGCCAGCAGTTACCGCAGCGGGGGACAGCCCCAGCATTTT; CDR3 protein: CASSYRSGGQPQHF
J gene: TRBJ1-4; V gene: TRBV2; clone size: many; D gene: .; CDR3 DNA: TGTGCCAGCAGACCGGGCACAAGGGAAAAACTGTTTTTT; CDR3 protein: CASRPGTREKLFF
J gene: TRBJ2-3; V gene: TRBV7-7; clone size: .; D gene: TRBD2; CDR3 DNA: TGTGCCAGCAGCTTAGGGACTAGCGGTACCCATACGCAGTATTTT; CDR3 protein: CASSLGTSGTHTQYF
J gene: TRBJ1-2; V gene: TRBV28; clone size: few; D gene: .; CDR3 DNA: TGTGCCAGCAGTTCAATTAGGGCAACCACGGGAAACTATGGCTACACCTTC; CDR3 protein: CASSSIRATTGNYGYTF
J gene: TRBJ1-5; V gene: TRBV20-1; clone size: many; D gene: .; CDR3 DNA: TGCAGTGCTAGTAAGGGTAAGGGCAATCAGCCCCAGCATTTT; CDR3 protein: CSASKGKGNQPQHF
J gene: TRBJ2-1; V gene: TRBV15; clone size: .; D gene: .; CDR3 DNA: TGTGCCACCAGCAGAGAGGCGGGGTGGTCAACGGATGAGCAGTTCTTC; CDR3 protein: CATSREAGWSTDEQFF
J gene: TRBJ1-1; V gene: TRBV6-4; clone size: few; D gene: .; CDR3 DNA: TGTGCCAGCAGTGACTCGCTGCAGGGTGAAGCTTTCTTT; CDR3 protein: CASSDSLQGEAFF
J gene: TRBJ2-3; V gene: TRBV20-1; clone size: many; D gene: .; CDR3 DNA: TGCAGTGCTACCCTTGTTGGGGTGAGCACAGATACGCAGTATTTT; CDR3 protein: CSATLVGVSTDTQYF
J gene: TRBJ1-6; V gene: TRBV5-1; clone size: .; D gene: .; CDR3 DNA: TGCGCCAGCAGCTTGGATGGACAGACTAATTCACCCCTCCACTTT; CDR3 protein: CASSLDGQTNSPLHF
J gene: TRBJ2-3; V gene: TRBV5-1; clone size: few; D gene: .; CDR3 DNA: TGCGCCAGCAGCTTGGAGGTAGGGGCAACAGATACGCAGTATTTT; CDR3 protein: CASSLEVGATDTQYF
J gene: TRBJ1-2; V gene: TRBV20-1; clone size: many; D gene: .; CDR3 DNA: TGCAGTGCTAGAGATTCCTTTGGGCATGGCTACACCTTC; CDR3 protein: CSARDSFGHGYTF
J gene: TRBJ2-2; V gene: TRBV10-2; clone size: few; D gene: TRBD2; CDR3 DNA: TGCGCCAGCAGTGGCGTAGCGGGGGTAAACACCGGGGAGCTGTTTTTT; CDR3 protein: CASSGVAGVNTGELFF
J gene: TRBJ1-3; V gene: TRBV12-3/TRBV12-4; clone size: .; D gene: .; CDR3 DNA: TGTGCCAGCAGTCGCGGGGTGGATGAGGGAAACACCATATATTTT; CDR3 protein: CASSRGVDEGNTIYF
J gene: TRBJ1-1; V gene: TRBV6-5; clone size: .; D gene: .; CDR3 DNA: TGTGCCAGCAGTTTTGGTCGGGGGGCTCGGATGAACACTGAAGCTTTCTTT; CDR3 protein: CASSFGRGARMNTEAFF